One and the same sample provided the 9 T cell receptor beta chains below, sequenced in a study of early T cells in non-severe SARS-CoV-2 infection. TCRdb re-analysed the 5' RACE reads in MiXCR, keeping a single row per CDR3 protein. The data contain about 26,000 distinct CDR3 sequences, approximately 4% of them singletons. Sequencing was performed on whole blood. These receptors all stem from an adult who was a healthcare worker with PCR-confirmed SARS-CoV-2 infection or an uninfected control (not recorded which).

This chain connects TRBV20-1 to TRBJ2-1; 8 bases map to TRBD2. Germline V CDR1 and CDR2: DFQATT, SNEGSKA (reference sequence). J was trimmed by 9 bases and V by 6 bases; bases with no gene match: 10. The CDR3 sequence is 13 residues long. CDR3 sequence: CSAAGSGIGEQFF. Written as DNA, the CDR3 is TGCAGTGCCGCCGGTAGCGGGATCGGTGAGCAGTTCTTC.

There are a few counts of this clonotype. The chain employs TRBV6-1 and TRBJ2-7, with D tentatively TRBD1 (5 bases). The CDR3 spans 15 residues. CDR1 and CDR2 from the germline V gene are MNHNS and SASEGT. V lost 0 bases and J 2 bases, leaving 11 bases between the germline ends. Here the CDR3 DNA reads TGTGCCAGCAGTGAAGCTCCAGGGCAAACCTACGAGCAGTACTTC. Its protein product is CASSEAPGQTYEQYF.

This clonotype appeared many times. V and J are TRBV11-3 and TRBJ1-1; 8 bases are a match to TRBD1. V shed 5 bases, J shed 0 bases, and the junction held 5 bases outside the gene matches. Germline V gives CDR1 SGHNT, CDR2 YENEEA. This CDR3 region has 15 residues. CDR3 in amino acids: CASSDGQGLNTEAFF. In nucleotides, the CDR3 is TGTGCCAGCAGCGACGGACAGGGACTGAACACTGAAGCTTTCTTT.

Turning to this clonotype: A much larger clonotype is one base distant, so this may be a read error. This chain joins TRBV14 and TRBJ2-7; TRBD2 matches 10 bases. Per germline, CDR1 SGHDN and CDR2 FVKESK. The CDR3 contains 14 residues. The CDR3 region has the DNA TGTGCCGGCAGCCGGACTAGCGGTTGGGACGAGCAGTACTTC. Translated, it gives CAGSRTSGWDEQYF.

This chain joins TRBV20-1 and TRBJ2-1; D uncertain. CDR3 length equals 14 residues. With 0 bases removed from V and 8 bases from J, the gap between germline ends came to 14 bases. The germline CDR1 and CDR2 sequences are DFQATT and SNEGSKA (reference sequence). The CDR3 loop is CSARDPGPVDEQFF. The CDR3 bases are TGCAGTGCTAGAGATCCCGGTCCCGTCGATGAGCAGTTCTTC.

This clonotype has more than one count but fewer than ten. The V and J genes are TRBV5-1 and TRBJ2-2; D gene unclear. Germline V lookup: CDR1 SGHRS, CDR2 YFSETQ. Trimming cost V 0 bases and J 5 bases, with 5 bases left between them. The CDR3 totals 13 residues. CDR3 nucleotides: TGCGCCAGCAGCTTGGAACAGACCGGGGAGCTGTTTTTT. Its translation: CASSLEQTGELFF.

In its sample, this clonotype was seen many times. The chain has TRBV7-3 and TRBJ2-3; D perhaps matches TRBD2 (5 bases). Trimming left V 4 bases short and J 3 bases short, with 8 bases between. This CDR3 is built from 13 residues. Germline V gene sequence: CDR1 SGHTA, CDR2 FQGTGA. CDR3 sequence (DNA): TGTGCCAGCAGCTCCACTAGTACAGATACGCAGTATTTT. Protein product: CASSSTSTDTQYF.

This rearrangement joins TRBV20-1 to TRBJ1-2; TRBD1 agrees at 7 bases. This CDR3 has 12 amino acids. CDR1 and CDR2 (germline): DFQATT, SNEGSKA (reference sequence). With 5 bases clipped from V and 3 bases from J, the junction kept 3 bases outside the gene matches. CDR3 bases: TGCAGTGCTTACAGGGGAGACTATGGCTACACCTTC. Its translation: CSAYRGDYGYTF.

This clonotype was observed a few times. J is TRBJ2-6 and V is TRBV6-6, with D hard to call. Per the germline V gene, CDR1 is MNHNY and CDR2 is SVGAGI (reference sequence). The CDR3 runs to 15 residues. V shed 6 bases and J shed 0 bases, with 9 bases lying between them. The CDR3 sequence: CASSTSSSGANVLTF. The CDR3 DNA reads TGTGCCAGCAGCACTTCAAGCTCTGGGGCCAACGTCCTGACTTTC.